This is a list of T cell receptor beta chains from one sample in a study of T-cell reconstitution after alpha-beta-depleted transplantation in children. MiXCR, applied by TCRdb to the PCR reads, yields one record per CDR3 protein. The table shows 700,000 to 850,000 distinct CDR3 sequences, with about 15% occurring only once. The sample was PBMCs, mostly from graft donor cells, taken 360 days after TCRalphabeta/CD19-depleted stem cell transplant. The receptor source for this set is a male patient younger than 18 who had a stem cell transplant for acute lymphoblastic leukemia, so the T cells may come from the graft donor. CDR3s include the opening cysteine and the closing phenylalanine or tryptophan. A D gene is named only where the DNA matches it firmly. Clone size appears in some rows only: once, few, many, or a class for an expanded clone.

NA	TRBV7-9	TRBJ2-1	NA	CASSWVVHRGEQFF	TGTGCCAGCAGCTGGGTAGTACATCGGGGGGAGCAGTTCTTC
NA	TRBV3-1	TRBJ2-7	NA	CASSHIRDISSEQYF	TGTGCCAGCAGCCACATCCGGGACATCTCCAGCGAGCAGTACTTC
few	TRBV2	TRBJ2-1	TRBD1	CATSGQGVFLYNEQFF	TGTGCCACCTCCGGACAGGGGGTCTTTCTTTACAATGAGCAGTTCTTC
NA	TRBV5-5	TRBJ1-4	NA	CASSLQAYSGLNEKLFF	TGTGCCAGCAGCTTGCAAGCCTACTCCGGGCTCAATGAAAAACTGTTTTTT
many	TRBV10-3	TRBJ2-3	NA	CAISEGVDTQYF	TGTGCCATCAGTGAGGGAGTAGATACGCAGTATTTT
few	TRBV11-2	TRBJ2-4	NA	CASSLLRDGPNNIQYF	TGTGCCAGCAGCTTACTACGGGACGGCCCCAATAACATTCAGTACTTC
NA	TRBV6-2/TRBV6-3	TRBJ1-5	TRBD1	CATANRQGAGQPQHF	TGTGCCACCGCAAATCGACAGGGAGCGGGTCAGCCCCAGCATTTT
few	TRBV5-6	TRBJ2-5	NA	CASRREYQETQYF	TGTGCCAGCAGGAGGGAGTACCAAGAGACCCAGTACTTC
NA	TRBV4-1	TRBJ2-1	TRBD2	CASFQELAGANEQFF	TGCGCCAGCTTCCAAGAACTAGCGGGGGCCAATGAGCAGTTCTTC
NA	TRBV11-2	TRBJ2-3	NA	CASSHILADTQYF	TGTGCCAGCAGCCACATACTAGCAGATACGCAGTATTTT
few	TRBV6-5	TRBJ2-7	NA	CASSYTTRVNYEQYF	TGTGCCAGCAGTTACACGACCAGGGTTAACTACGAGCAGTACTTC
NA	TRBV4-1	TRBJ1-3	NA	CASSRLGASSGNTIYF	TGCGCCAGCAGCCGACTGGGCGCCTCCTCTGGAAACACCATATATTTT
few	TRBV4-1	TRBJ2-1	TRBD1	CASSRKTGGNEQFF	TGCGCCAGCAGCCGAAAGACAGGGGGGAATGAGCAGTTCTTC
few	TRBV7-9	TRBJ2-7	NA	CASSFQGYYEQYF	TGTGCCAGCAGCTTCCAGGGTTATTACGAGCAGTACTTC
few	TRBV5-1	TRBJ1-1	TRBD1	CASSLTGGIGAFF	TGCGCCAGCAGCTTGACAGGGGGTATTGGAGCTTTCTTT
few	TRBV5-1	TRBJ2-2	TRBD2	CASSPPGGSTGELFF	TGCGCCAGCAGCCCCCCGGGGGGGAGCACCGGGGAGCTGTTTTTT
few	TRBV5-1	TRBJ2-1	TRBD2	CASSLVAGVVNEQFF	TGCGCCAGCAGCTTGGTAGCGGGAGTAGTAAATGAGCAGTTCTTC
NA	TRBV7-1	TRBJ2-4	NA	CASQSDWSHKNIQYF	TGTGCCAGCCAATCTGATTGGAGCCACAAAAACATTCAGTACTTC
many	TRBV24-1	TRBJ2-1	NA	CATSEPDSLQFF	TGTGCCACCAGTGAACCTGACAGTTTGCAGTTCTTC
NA	TRBV12-3/TRBV12-4	TRBJ2-7	NA	CASAGSGRYEQYF	TGTGCCAGCGCCGGCAGCGGACGGTACGAGCAGTACTTC
few	TRBV4-1	TRBJ1-1	NA	CASSQDHPGAFNTEAFF	TGCGCCAGCAGCCAAGATCACCCGGGGGCTTTTAACACTGAAGCTTTCTTT
many	TRBV7-2	TRBJ2-1	NA	CASSLEALNEQFF	TGTGCCAGCAGCTTAGAGGCCCTAAATGAGCAGTTCTTC
NA	TRBV12-3/TRBV12-4	TRBJ2-2	NA	CASSLVVGTANTGELFF	TGTGCCAGCAGCTTAGTAGTCGGAACCGCGAACACCGGGGAGCTGTTTTTT
few	TRBV7-9	TRBJ1-2	NA	CASSLGASSTYGYTF	TGTGCCAGCAGCTTAGGGGCCTCCAGTACCTATGGCTACACCTTC
many	TRBV20-1	TRBJ1-1	NA	CSANFRNTEAFF	TGCAGTGCAAACTTCAGGAACACTGAAGCTTTCTTT
many	TRBV2	TRBJ2-1	NA	CASSEAPPDYNEQFF	TGTGCCAGCAGTGAAGCGCCCCCGGATTACAATGAGCAGTTCTTC
few	TRBV20-1	TRBJ2-1	TRBD2	CSERGLVYNEQFF	TGCAGTGAGCGGGGACTAGTTTACAATGAGCAGTTCTTC
many	TRBV28	TRBJ2-2	NA	CASSFGDTDTGELFF	TGTGCCAGCAGTTTTGGGGACACGGACACCGGGGAGCTGTTTTTT
NA	TRBV4-1	TRBJ2-1	NA	CASSRGTGQYYNEQFF	TGCGCCAGCAGCCGCGGGACGGGACAGTACTACAATGAGCAGTTCTTC
few	TRBV6-1	TRBJ2-3	NA	CASSPPQSGAFTDTQYF	TGTGCCAGCAGTCCCCCGCAGTCAGGAGCTTTCACAGATACGCAGTATTTT
NA	TRBV11-2	TRBJ2-1	TRBD2	CASRTAGGPNEQFF	TGTGCCAGTCGAACGGCGGGAGGTCCGAATGAGCAGTTCTTC
few	TRBV27	TRBJ1-2	TRBD1	CASSDDRGGYGYTF	TGTGCCAGCAGTGATGACAGGGGTGGCTATGGCTACACCTTC
NA	TRBV7-9	TRBJ1-2	NA	CASSGRAYYGYTF	TGTGCCAGCAGCGGCAGGGCCTACTATGGCTACACCTTC
few	TRBV18	TRBJ1-4	NA	CASSARRGGRGEKLFF	TGTGCCAGCTCAGCCAGGCGAGGGGGAAGAGGAGAAAAACTGTTTTTT
few	TRBV29-1	TRBJ2-7	NA	CSAGGTGYEQYF	TGCAGCGCCGGAGGAACAGGGTACGAGCAGTACTTC
few	TRBV6-2/TRBV6-3	TRBJ1-3	NA	CASSYSIRGNTIYF	TGTGCCAGCAGTTACTCTATCCGCGGAAACACCATATATTTT
NA	TRBV12-3/TRBV12-4	TRBJ2-3	TRBD2	CASSKLAGAADTQYF	TGTGCCAGCAGCAAACTAGCGGGAGCTGCAGATACGCAGTATTTT
few	TRBV7-6	TRBJ2-2	TRBD1	CASSWDRRDTGELFF	TGTGCCAGCAGTTGGGACAGGCGGGACACCGGGGAGCTGTTTTTT
few	TRBV20-1	TRBJ1-4	NA	CSAREKGSREKLFF	TGCAGTGCTAGAGAGAAAGGGAGTAGGGAAAAACTGTTTTTT
NA	TRBV5-1	TRBJ2-2	NA	CASSGGLPSTGELFF	TGCGCCAGCAGCGGCGGGCTACCAAGCACCGGGGAGCTGTTTTTT
NA	TRBV19	TRBJ1-1	NA	CASSIGAVGAFF	TGTGCCAGTAGTATCGGGGCAGTTGGCGCTTTCTTT
NA	TRBV5-1	TRBJ2-5	NA	CASSVRDQETQYF	TGCGCCAGCAGCGTGAGGGATCAAGAGACCCAGTACTTC
NA	TRBV20-1	TRBJ1-6	TRBD1	CSASTDRARSPLHF	TGCAGTGCTAGTACTGACAGGGCCCGTTCACCCCTCCACTTT
few	TRBV14	TRBJ2-1	NA	CASSPRAQWRGEQFF	TGTGCCAGCAGCCCCCGGGCCCAATGGCGGGGTGAGCAGTTCTTC
once	TRBV27	TRBJ1-6	NA	CASSLTGTTPLHF	TGTGCCAGCAGTTTAACCGGGACAACACCCCTCCACTTT
NA	TRBV12-3/TRBV12-4	TRBJ1-5	NA	CASSWTGFSNQPQHF	TGTGCCAGCAGCTGGACGGGATTTAGCAATCAGCCCCAGCATTTT
NA	TRBV7-2	TRBJ2-7	TRBD2	CASSPMVAGSSYEQYF	TGTGCCAGCAGTCCTATGGTAGCGGGGTCCTCCTACGAGCAGTACTTC
few	TRBV29-1	TRBJ2-7	NA	CSVVVAYEQYF	TGCAGCGTTGTGGTGGCCTACGAGCAGTACTTC
NA	TRBV5-6	TRBJ2-3	TRBD2	CASSFLLAGGITDTQYF	TGTGCCAGCAGCTTTCTCCTAGCGGGAGGGATCACAGATACGCAGTATTTT
NA	TRBV7-6	TRBJ2-5	NA	CASSPSFSYQDTQYF	TGTGCCAGCAGCCCGTCATTTTCGTACCAAGATACCCAGTACTTC
few	TRBV20-1	TRBJ2-1	TRBD2	CSAPGLAIYNEQFF	TGCAGTGCACCGGGACTAGCGATCTACAATGAGCAGTTCTTC
NA	TRBV9	TRBJ2-7	NA	CASSAQVGEQYF	TGTGCCAGCAGCGCCCAGGTAGGGGAGCAGTACTTC
once	TRBV7-2	TRBJ2-7	TRBD2	CASSLLVGGLVYEQYF	TGTGCCAGCAGCTTGTTGGTTGGGGGACTAGTCTACGAGCAGTACTTC
NA	TRBV24-1	TRBJ2-7	NA	CATSGALGGKQYF	TGTGCCACCAGTGGGGCCTTAGGCGGTAAGCAGTACTTC
few	TRBV25-1	TRBJ2-5	NA	CASNGRGETQYF	TGTGCCAGCAACGGTCGTGGGGAGACCCAGTACTTC